This is a list of T cell receptor beta chains from one sample in a study of T cell repertoires in cytomegalovirus infection. Their antigens remain unidentified. TCRdb re-called the reads through MiXCR, storing one row per CDR3 protein. The table lists roughly 920,000 distinct CDR3 sequences, approximately 30% of them singletons. The sample in question was cultured CD8+ T cells from PBMCs, obtained from culture after CMV antigen stimulation. The receptors stem from a human donor in good health (CMV status not recorded). Some clones in this sample may be carry-over from other donors' samples. CDR3s include the opening cysteine and the closing phenylalanine or tryptophan. Each record gives: D gene, V gene, J gene, clone size, CDR3 DNA, CDR3 protein. A D gene is named only where the DNA matches it firmly. Part of the rows lack a size; the others show once, few, many or a class for expanded clones.

>.|TRBV7-8|TRBJ1-5|many
TGTGCCAGCAGCTCCGGACACGGAAGAGGTCAGCCCCAGCATTTT
CASSSGHGRGQPQHF
>.|TRBV7-6|TRBJ2-7|few
TGTGCCAGCAGCGGAGGGACGAGCACCTACGAGCAGTACTTC
CASSGGTSTYEQYF
>TRBD1|TRBV7-6|TRBJ2-2|few
TGTGCCAGCAGCACATTGACAGGGACCGGAGAGCTGTTTTTT
CASSTLTGTGELFF
>.|TRBV5-4|TRBJ1-5|few
TGTGCCAGCAGTCCGGGGAGCGGTAGCAATCAGCCCCAGCATTTT
CASSPGSGSNQPQHF
>.|TRBV29-1|TRBJ1-3|few
TGCAGCGTCCTGACAGACTCTGGAAACACCATATATTTT
CSVLTDSGNTIYF
>.|TRBV7-6|TRBJ1-1|many
TGTGCCAGCAGCGCCAGGGGGAACACTGAAGCTTTCTTT
CASSARGNTEAFF
>.|TRBV12-3/TRBV12-4|TRBJ1-4|many
TGTGCCAGCAGTTTCGGGACGGTGAAACTGTTTTTT
CASSFGTVKLFF
>.|TRBV12-3/TRBV12-4|TRBJ2-2|.
TGTGCCAGCAGTTATAGGACCACACCCGGGGAGCTGTTTTTT
CASSYRTTPGELFF
>TRBD1|TRBV7-6|TRBJ1-5|few
TGTGCCAGCAGCATAGACAGGGGGCAGCCCCAGCATTTT
CASSIDRGQPQHF
>TRBD2|TRBV6-5|TRBJ2-3|.
TGTGCCAGCAGATCCAGAAAGAGCGGGGGGCCGTACAGTAACATTGATACGCAGTATTTT
CASRSRKSGGPYSNIDTQYF
>TRBD1|TRBV20-1|TRBJ1-5|.
TGCAGTGCTGATCCTTGGACAGGGCGGAATCAGCCCCAGCATTTT
CSADPWTGRNQPQHF
>.|TRBV29-1|TRBJ2-1|.
TGCAGCGTTGAAGGGGCTGGTGAGCAGTTCTTC
CSVEGAGEQFF
>.|TRBV14|TRBJ1-1|.
TGTGCCAGCAGCCACACTGACAGGATCACTGAAGCTTTCTTT
CASSHTDRITEAFF
>.|TRBV27|TRBJ1-1|few
TGTGCCAGCAGCGGGGGCGAGACCACTGAAGCTTTCTTT
CASSGGETTEAFF
>.|TRBV7-9|TRBJ2-5|many
TGTGCCAGCAGCCCCCCGAGAGAGACCCAGTACTTC
CASSPPRETQYF